The 13 T cell receptor beta chains presented below share a single source sample, sequenced in a study of human T cells and chemical hapten exposure. As to time point: pre-sensitization, week 0. Treatment of the sample: therapeutic diphenylcyclopropenone sensitization with weekly scalp DPC. Using its own MiXCR run on the RACE reads, TCRdb lists one record per CDR3 protein. The top ten hold less than 3.5% of the sample, which has about 180,000 distinct CDR3 sequences, about 31% seen once. The source material was whole blood, sampled in connection with sensitization to the hapten diphenylcyclopropenone (DPC). The receptors shown here come from a woman younger than 45 with alopecia areata. Some clones in this sample may be carry-over from other donors' samples.

This chain links TRBV28 with TRBJ2-7; TRBD1 or TRBD2 may be the D gene (5 bases each). Germline V CDR1 and CDR2: MDHEN, SYDVKM. The V end was cut by 5 bases, the J end by 5 bases, with 19 bases between. The CDR3 loop spans 15 amino acids. CDR3 protein: CASSRLGTAEDEQYF. Here the CDR3 DNA reads TGTGCCAGCAGTCGTCTTGGGACGGCAGAGGACGAGCAGTACTTC.

The chain joins TRBV5-8 to TRBJ2-4; no definite D call. The length of the CDR3 is 16 residues. In germline, CDR1 is SGHTS, CDR2 YDEGEE. The germline V and J ends were trimmed by 0 bases and 0 bases, with 10 bases remaining between them. DNA for the CDR3: TGTGCCAGCAGCTTGGAAACCGTTCTAGCCAAAAACATTCAGTACTTC. The encoded protein is CASSLETVLAKNIQYF.

The chain recombines TRBV5-1 with TRBJ1-6, with a possible D match to TRBD1 (5 bases). Trimming removed 6 bases at V and 7 bases at J, with 14 bases between. Per germline, CDR1 SGHRS and CDR2 YFSETQ. The CDR3 runs 14 residues. The CDR3 loop is CASTTGAWNSPLHF. In DNA form, the CDR3 reads TGCGCCAGCACGACCGGGGCCTGGAATTCACCCCTCCACTTT.

On this clonotype itself: One end of the junction varies from germline; a read error may be responsible. The CDR3 is CASSLLAGDDTRYF. Here the CDR3 DNA reads TGTGCCAGCTCACTACTAGCGGGAGACGATACGCGGTATTTT. The chain carries TRBV18 and TRBJ2-3; 11 bases match TRBD2. Germline V gene lookup returns CDR1 KGHSH and CDR2 LQKENI. The length of the CDR3 is 14 residues.

In its sample, this clonotype was seen a few times. CDR3: CSARDGGTQPQHF. In DNA form, the CDR3 reads TGCAGTGCTAGAGATGGTGGGACTCAGCCCCAGCATTTT. This chain links TRBV20-1 with TRBJ1-5, with D maybe TRBD1 (5 bases). Germline values: CDR1 DFQATT, CDR2 SNEGSKA (reference sequence). The V and J ends lost 0 bases and 6 bases respectively, with 9 bases between them. This CDR3 has 13 amino acids.

This rearrangement joins TRBV5-1 to TRBJ1-5, with D possibly TRBD1 on 6 matching bases. CDR1 is SGHRS and CDR2 is YFSETQ in the germline V gene. The CDR3 sequence is 15 residues long. Trimming removed 1 base from V and 1 base from J, with 9 bases in between. The CDR3 bases are TGCGCCAGCAGCTTGACAGGGAAAAGCAATCAGCCCCAGCATTTT. Amino acids: CASSLTGKSNQPQHF.

This sequence joins TRBV9 and TRBJ1-1, with a tentative D call TRBD1 (6 bases). The V end lost 0 bases, the J end lost 5 bases, and 14 bases lay between the germline ends. Germline loops: CDR1 SGDLS, CDR2 YYNGEE. There are 15 residues in the CDR3. CDR3 loop: CASSVAGTTVTEAFF. In nucleotides, the CDR3 is TGTGCCAGCAGCGTAGCCGGGACAACGGTAACTGAAGCTTTCTTT.

The J gene is TRBJ2-7, the V gene TRBV28, with 9 bases identical to TRBD1. Germline loops: CDR1 MDHEN, CDR2 SYDVKM. Trimming took 6 bases from V and 3 from J; bases not matched to a gene: 12. This CDR3 comprises 16 residues. CDR3 in DNA: TGTGCCAGCAGCTCCTCGCCGGGACAGGGATTCTACGAGCAGTACTTC. This sequence encodes CASSSSPGQGFYEQYF. The full variable domain, with the rest looked up from reference TRBV28 and TRBJ2-7, is DVKVTQSSRYLVKRTGEKVFLECVQDMDHENMFWYRQDPGLGLRLIYFSYDVKMKEKGDIPEGYSVSREKKERFSLILESASTNQTSMYLCASSSSPGQGFYEQYFGPGTRLTVT.

The genes are TRBV24-1 and TRBJ1-2; D call uncertain. Germline V lookup: CDR1 KGHDR, CDR2 SFDVKD. The V and J ends lost 3 bases and 1 base respectively, with 8 bases between them. This CDR3 spans 14 amino acids. CDR3 DNA: TGTGCCACCAGTGATCCTGGCATTAACTATGGCTACACCTTC. Its protein is CATSDPGINYGYTF.

The chain is built from TRBV12-3 or TRBV12-4 and TRBJ1-5, with a possible D match to TRBD1 (5 bases). The V gene lost 3 bases and the J gene lost 5 bases, with 14 bases spanning the gap. This CDR3 region has 15 residues. The CDR3 DNA follows: TGTGCCAGCAGTTTTCGGCCAACGGGGGATCAGCCCCAGCATTTT. Residues: CASSFRPTGDQPQHF.

This clonotype was picked up many times. V gene TRBV28 combines with J gene TRBJ1-5; no firm D call. Trimming took off 6 bases at V and 1 base at J, with 10 bases between the two ends. Germline V gene lookup returns CDR1 MDHEN and CDR2 SYDVKM. CDR3 size: 14 residues. The CDR3 nucleotides read TGTGCCAGCAGCCCTGGGCTGAGCAATCAGCCCCAGCATTTT. Translating it yields CASSPGLSNQPQHF.

This chain joins TRBV29-1 and TRBJ2-7; 10 nucleotides line up with TRBD2. The CDR3 is 14 amino acids. Trimming removed 4 bases from V and 5 bases from J; junction bases left unmatched: 8. The germline V gene encodes CDR1 SQVTM and CDR2 ANQGSEA. The CDR3 region has the DNA TGCAGCGTTGGGACTAGCGGCTCTCCCCACGAGCAGTACTTC. Encoded protein: CSVGTSGSPHEQYF.

This clonotype has just a few counts. The V gene is TRBV3-2, the J gene TRBJ1-5. TRBV3-2 is classified as a pseudogene. The CDR3 extends over 14 amino acids. The CDR3 here is CASSFRGGNQPQHF. CDR3 DNA sequence: TGTGCCAGCAGCTTTCGGGGTGGCAATCAGCCCCAGCATTTT.